One and the same sample provided the 7 T cell receptor beta chains below, sequenced in a study of control samples from healthy donors and cancer patients. Measured with immunoSEQ multiplex PCR; TCRdb has only the in-frame clones, and not every one. Its listing shows roughly 190,000 clones. The sequenced sample was blood. These receptors came from a woman between 25 and 40 years old in good health.

The V call is TRBV9, the J call TRBJ2-5; D is perhaps TRBD2 (7 bases). CDR3 length: 14 amino acids. The V gene's germline CDR1 is SGDLS and CDR2 YYNGEE. V lost 3 bases, J lost 1 base, and 10 bases lay in between. CDR3 in DNA: TGTGCCAGCAGCGAGGGGGGGGTCCAAGAGACCCAGTACTTC. Translating it yields CASSEGGVQETQYF.

This rearrangement joins TRBV7-9 to TRBJ1-3; TRBD1 is a possible D gene (5 bases). The length of the CDR3 is 15 residues. The ends were cut back, 2 bases at V and 7 bases at J, with 15 bases in the middle. The germline gives CDR1 SEHNR, CDR2 FQNEAQ (reference sequence). Here the CDR3 reads CASSLTQGAENTIYF. In DNA form, the CDR3 reads TGTGCCAGCAGCTTAACGCAGGGTGCGGAGAACACCATATATTTT.

V gene TRBV28 combines with J gene TRBJ1-2; 10 nucleotides line up with TRBD1. Germline V gene data show CDR1 as MDHEN and CDR2 as SYDVKM. J was trimmed by 7 bases and V by 5 bases; bases with no gene match: 7. The CDR3 length is 14 residues. The CDR3 sequence is CASSGDRGRSGYTF. CDR3 sequence (DNA): TGTGCCAGCAGTGGGGACAGGGGCCGGAGTGGCTACACCTTC.

This sequence joins TRBV28 and TRBJ2-3; TRBD1 matches at 7 bases. This CDR3 is 17 amino acids long. From germline, CDR1 is MDHEN and CDR2 SYDVKM. V was clipped by 5 bases and J by 6 bases; unmatched bases: 17. This CDR3 reads CASSGQGDGFLRDTQYF. In DNA, the CDR3 is TGTGCCAGCAGTGGCCAGGGGGACGGATTCTTGAGGGATACGCAGTATTTT.

The chain uses TRBV6-5 and TRBJ1-2, with no clear D. V lost 5 bases and J lost 8, with 9 bases in between. This CDR3 comprises 11 residues. Germline CDR1 is MNHEY and CDR2 is SVGAGI. This CDR3 reads CASSNAGGYTF. CDR3 sequence (DNA): TGTGCCAGCAGTAACGCTGGGGGCTACACCTTC.

The J gene is TRBJ1-5, the V gene TRBV2, with TRBD1 as a possible D gene (6 bases). The germline CDR1 and CDR2 sequences are SNHLY and FYNNEI. The CDR3 runs to 13 residues. V lost 7 bases, J lost 4 bases, and 11 bases lay in between. CDR3 residues: CASTHRVNQPQHF. In nucleotides, the CDR3 is TGTGCCAGCACCCACAGGGTGAATCAGCCCCAGCATTTT.

This rearrangement joins TRBV19 to TRBJ1-5; 7 bases line up with TRBD1. J lost 3 bases, V lost 6 bases, and 11 bases had no gene match. This CDR3 comprises 16 residues. The germline gives CDR1 LNHDA, CDR2 SQIVND (reference sequence). The CDR3 sequence: CASSNPATGFNQPQHF. CDR3 bases: TGTGCCAGTAGCAACCCCGCGACAGGGTTCAATCAGCCCCAGCATTTT. Full variable domain (remainder filled in from reference TRBV19 and TRBJ1-5): DGGITQSPKYLFRKEGQNVTLSCEQNLNHDAMYWYRQDPGQGLRLIYYSQIVNDFQKGDIAEGYSVSREKKESFPLTVTSAQKNPTAFYLCASSNPATGFNQPQHFGDGTRLSIL.